This T cell receptor (beta chain) originates from a study of lymphopenia after photon versus proton radiotherapy. Overall study findings and caveats: Photon-treated patients lost naive T cells and TCR diversity; proton-treated stayed stable. After lymphocyte nadir, photon-treated repertoires showed oligoclonal expansion, especially CD8+ Temra.

TCRdb's table, derived via immunoSEQ multiplex PCR, lists solely in-frame clones and lacks some. The data contain tens of thousands of clones, roughly four fifths of them singletons. The CDR3 is made up of 12 amino acids. Trimming pared 6 bases from V and 3 bases from J, leaving 6 bases between. Germline values: CDR1 LNHNV, CDR2 YYDKDF (reference sequence). With regard to this clone: Its antigen is not known.

This TCR was recovered from a woman aged 70 to 79 with pancreatic cancer. The genes are TRBV15 and TRBJ2-1, with D uncertain. This sample comprised peripheral blood, obtained from a patient treated with proton-based radiotherapy. As DNA, the CDR3 is TGTGCCACCAGGAGCCTCTACAATGAGCAGTTCTTC. This codes for CATRSLYNEQFF.